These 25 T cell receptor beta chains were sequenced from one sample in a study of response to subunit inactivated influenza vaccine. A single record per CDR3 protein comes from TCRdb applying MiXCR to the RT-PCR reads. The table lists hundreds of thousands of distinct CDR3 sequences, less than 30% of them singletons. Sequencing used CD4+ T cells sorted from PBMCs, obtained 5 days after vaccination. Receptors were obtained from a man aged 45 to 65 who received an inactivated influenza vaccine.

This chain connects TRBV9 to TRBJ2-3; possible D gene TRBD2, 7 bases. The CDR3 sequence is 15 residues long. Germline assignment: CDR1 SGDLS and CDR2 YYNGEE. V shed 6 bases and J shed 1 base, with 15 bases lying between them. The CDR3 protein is CASTRGLAGTDTQYF. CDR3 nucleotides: TGTGCCAGCACCCGGGGGCTAGCGGGCACAGATACGCAGTATTTT.

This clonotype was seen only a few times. The CDR3 DNA reads as TGTGCCAGCAGTAGCTCCAGACAGGCCCCAACGTTCTACGAGCAGTACTTC. Protein product: CASSSSRQAPTFYEQYF. V gene TRBV6-1 combines with J gene TRBJ2-7, with D possibly being TRBD1 (6 bases). The V gene's germline CDR1 is MNHNS and CDR2 SASEGT. CDR3 size: 17 residues. Trimming removed 5 bases at V and 3 bases at J, with 23 bases between.

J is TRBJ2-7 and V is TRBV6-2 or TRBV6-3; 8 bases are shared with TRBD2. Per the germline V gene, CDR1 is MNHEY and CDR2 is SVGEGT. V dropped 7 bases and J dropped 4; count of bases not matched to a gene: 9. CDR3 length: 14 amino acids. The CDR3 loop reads CASTPRGGHYEQYF. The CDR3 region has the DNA TGTGCCAGCACCCCCCGGGGGGGCCATTACGAGCAGTACTTC.

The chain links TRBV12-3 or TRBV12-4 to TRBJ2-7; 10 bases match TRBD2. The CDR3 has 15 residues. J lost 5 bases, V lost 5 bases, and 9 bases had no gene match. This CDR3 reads CASSPPAGGPDEQYF. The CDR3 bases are TGTGCCAGCAGTCCCCCAGCGGGAGGGCCGGACGAGCAGTACTTC.

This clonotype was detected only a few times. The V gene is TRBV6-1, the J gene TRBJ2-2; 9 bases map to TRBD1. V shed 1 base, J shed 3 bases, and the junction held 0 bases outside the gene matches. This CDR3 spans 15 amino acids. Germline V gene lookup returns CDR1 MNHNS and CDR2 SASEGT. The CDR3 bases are TGTGCCAGCAGTGAAGGGACAGGGGACACCGGGGAGCTGTTTTTT. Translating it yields CASSEGTGDTGELFF.

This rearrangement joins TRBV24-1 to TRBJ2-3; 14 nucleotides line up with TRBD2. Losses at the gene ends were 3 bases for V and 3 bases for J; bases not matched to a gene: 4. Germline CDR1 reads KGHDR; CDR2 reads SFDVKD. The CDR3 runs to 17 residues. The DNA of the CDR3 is TGTGCCACCAGTGATCCCGGGACTAGCGGGAGAACAGATACGCAGTATTTT. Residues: CATSDPGTSGRTDTQYF.

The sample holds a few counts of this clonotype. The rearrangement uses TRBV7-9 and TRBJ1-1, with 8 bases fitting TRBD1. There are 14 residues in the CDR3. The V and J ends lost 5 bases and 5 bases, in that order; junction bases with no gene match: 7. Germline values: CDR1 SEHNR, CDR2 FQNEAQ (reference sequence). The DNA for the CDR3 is TGTGCCAGCAGCCCCAGGGGGCGAGTAACTGAAGCTTTCTTT. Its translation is CASSPRGRVTEAFF. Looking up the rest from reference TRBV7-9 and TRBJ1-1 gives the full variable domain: DTGVSQNPRHKITKRGQNVTFRCDPISEHNRLYWYRQTLGQGPEFLTYFQNEAQLEKSRLLSDRFSAERPKGSFSTLEIQRTEQGDSAMYLCASSPRGRVTEAFFGQGTRLTVV.

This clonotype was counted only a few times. As DNA, the CDR3 is TGTGCCAGCTCACCACAGGGATTTGCCCTAAATGAGCAGTTCTTC. Translation gives CASSPQGFALNEQFF. The chain is built from TRBV18 and TRBJ2-1, with no clear D. V dropped 1 base and J dropped 7 bases, with 14 bases sitting between them. The CDR3 extends over 15 amino acids. Germline CDR1 and CDR2: KGHSH and LQKENI.

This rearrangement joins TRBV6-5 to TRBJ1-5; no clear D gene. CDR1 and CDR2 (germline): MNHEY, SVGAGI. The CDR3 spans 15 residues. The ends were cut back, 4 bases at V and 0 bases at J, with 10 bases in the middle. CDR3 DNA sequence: TGTGCCAGCAGTTTCCAGCGGGGTAGCAATCAGCCCCAGCATTTT. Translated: CASSFQRGSNQPQHF.

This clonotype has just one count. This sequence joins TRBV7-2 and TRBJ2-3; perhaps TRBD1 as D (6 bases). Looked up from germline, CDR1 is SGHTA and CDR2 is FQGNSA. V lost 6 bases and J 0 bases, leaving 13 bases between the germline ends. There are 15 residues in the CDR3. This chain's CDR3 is CASRYQGWSTDTQYF. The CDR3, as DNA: TGTGCCAGCAGGTATCAGGGGTGGAGCACAGATACGCAGTATTTT.

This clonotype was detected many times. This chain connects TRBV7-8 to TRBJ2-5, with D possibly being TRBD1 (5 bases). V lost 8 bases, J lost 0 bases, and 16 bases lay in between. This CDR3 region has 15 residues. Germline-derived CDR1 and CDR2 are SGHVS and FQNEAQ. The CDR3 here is CASGQDRQNQETQYF. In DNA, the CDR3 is TGTGCCAGCGGCCAGGACCGACAGAACCAAGAGACCCAGTACTTC.

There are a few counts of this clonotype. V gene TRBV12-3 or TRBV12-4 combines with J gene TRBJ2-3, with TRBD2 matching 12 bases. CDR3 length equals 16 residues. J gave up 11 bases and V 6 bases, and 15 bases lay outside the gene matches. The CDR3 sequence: CASSRLFLAGGNGQYF. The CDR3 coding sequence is TGTGCCAGCAGCCGCCTTTTTCTAGCGGGGGGGAACGGGCAGTATTTT.

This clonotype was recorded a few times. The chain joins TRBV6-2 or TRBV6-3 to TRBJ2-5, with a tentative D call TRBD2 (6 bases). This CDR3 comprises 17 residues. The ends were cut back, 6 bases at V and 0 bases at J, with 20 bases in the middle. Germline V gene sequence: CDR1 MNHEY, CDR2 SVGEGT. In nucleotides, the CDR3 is TGTGCCAGCAGCCATCCCGCGGACTATCCGTACCAAGAGACCCAGTACTTC. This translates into CASSHPADYPYQETQYF.

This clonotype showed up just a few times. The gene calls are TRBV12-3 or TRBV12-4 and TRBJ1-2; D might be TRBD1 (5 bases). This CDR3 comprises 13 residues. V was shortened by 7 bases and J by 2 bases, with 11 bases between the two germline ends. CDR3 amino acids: CASTRGGNYGYTF. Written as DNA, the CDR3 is TGTGCCAGCACTCGCGGGGGGAACTATGGCTACACCTTC.

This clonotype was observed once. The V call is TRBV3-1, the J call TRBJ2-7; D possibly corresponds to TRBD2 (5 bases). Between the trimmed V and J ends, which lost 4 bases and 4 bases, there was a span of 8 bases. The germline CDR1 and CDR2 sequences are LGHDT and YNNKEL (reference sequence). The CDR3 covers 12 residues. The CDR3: CASSPGIYEQYF. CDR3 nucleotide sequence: TGTGCCAGCAGCCCGGGGATATACGAGCAGTACTTC.

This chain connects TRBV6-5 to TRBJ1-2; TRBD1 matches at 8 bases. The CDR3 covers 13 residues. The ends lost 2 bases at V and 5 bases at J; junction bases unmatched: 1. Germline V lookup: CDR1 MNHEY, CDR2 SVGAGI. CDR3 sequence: CASSYRQGYGYTF. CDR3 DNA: TGTGCCAGCAGTTACAGACAGGGGTATGGCTACACCTTC.

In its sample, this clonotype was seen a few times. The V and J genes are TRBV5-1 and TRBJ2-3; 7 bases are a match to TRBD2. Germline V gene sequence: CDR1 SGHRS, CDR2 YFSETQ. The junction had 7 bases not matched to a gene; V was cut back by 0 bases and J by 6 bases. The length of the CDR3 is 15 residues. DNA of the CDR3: TGCGCCAGCAGCTTGGCCGGGCGGGAGTTGGATACGCAGTATTTT. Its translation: CASSLAGRELDTQYF. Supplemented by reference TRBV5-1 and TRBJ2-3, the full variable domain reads KAGVTQTPRYLIKTRGQQVTLSCSPISGHRSVSWYQQTPGQGLQFLFEYFSETQRNKGNFPGRFSGRQFSNSRSEMNVSTLELGDSALYLCASSLAGRELDTQYFGPGTRLTVL.

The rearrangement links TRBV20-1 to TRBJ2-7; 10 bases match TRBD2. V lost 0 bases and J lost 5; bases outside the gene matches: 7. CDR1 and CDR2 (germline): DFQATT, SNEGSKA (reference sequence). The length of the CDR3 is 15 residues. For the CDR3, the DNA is TGCAGTGCTAGAGATGGGACCCTAGCGGGAGACGAGCAGTACTTC. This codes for CSARDGTLAGDEQYF.

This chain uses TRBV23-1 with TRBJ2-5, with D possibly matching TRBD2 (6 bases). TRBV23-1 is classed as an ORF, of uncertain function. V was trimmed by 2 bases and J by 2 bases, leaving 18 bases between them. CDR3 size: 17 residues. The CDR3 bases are TGCGCCAGCAGTCAAATCTCGAGGCGGGATCGACAAGAGACCCAGTACTTC. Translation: CASSQISRRDRQETQYF.

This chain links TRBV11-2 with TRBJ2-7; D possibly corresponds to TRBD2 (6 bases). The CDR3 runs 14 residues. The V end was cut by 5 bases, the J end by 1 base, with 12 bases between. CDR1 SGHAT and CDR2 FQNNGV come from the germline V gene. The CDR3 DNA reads TGTGCCAGCAGCCCCCGGGACTTTTCCTACGAGCAGTACTTC. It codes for CASSPRDFSYEQYF. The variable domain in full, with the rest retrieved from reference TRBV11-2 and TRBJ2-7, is EAGVAQSPRYKIIEKRQSVAFWCNPISGHATLYWYQQILGQGPKLLIQFQNNGVVDDSQLPKDRFSAERLKGVDSTLKIQPAKLEDSAVYLCASSPRDFSYEQYFGPGTRLTVT.

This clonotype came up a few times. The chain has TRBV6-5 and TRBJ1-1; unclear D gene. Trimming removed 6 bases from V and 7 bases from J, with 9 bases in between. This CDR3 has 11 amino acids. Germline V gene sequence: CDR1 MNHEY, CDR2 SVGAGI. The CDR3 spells CASSTEYEAFF. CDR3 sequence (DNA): TGTGCCAGCAGCACAGAGTATGAAGCTTTCTTT.

The CDR3 loop reads CASSQGLIYNEQFF. Written as DNA, the CDR3 is TGCGCCAGCAGCCAAGGGTTAATCTACAATGAGCAGTTCTTC. This chain uses TRBV4-1 with TRBJ2-1; D ambiguous. This CDR3 contains 14 residues. V was clipped by 1 base and J by 3 bases, with 7 bases between them. Germline CDR1 MGHRA, CDR2 YSYEKL.

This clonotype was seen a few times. The CDR3 spells CASSLAPLGLETQYF. The CDR3 DNA follows: TGCGCCAGCAGCTTGGCCCCTTTGGGGTTGGAGACCCAGTACTTC. The chain employs TRBV5-1 and TRBJ2-5; D gene ambiguous. Germline V lookup: CDR1 SGHRS, CDR2 YFSETQ. The CDR3 has 15 residues. Trimming pared 0 bases from V and 5 bases from J, leaving 14 bases between. Combining the CDR3 with reference TRBV5-1 and TRBJ2-5 gives the whole variable domain KAGVTQTPRYLIKTRGQQVTLSCSPISGHRSVSWYQQTPGQGLQFLFEYFSETQRNKGNFPGRFSGRQFSNSRSEMNVSTLELGDSALYLCASSLAPLGLETQYFGPGTRLLVL.

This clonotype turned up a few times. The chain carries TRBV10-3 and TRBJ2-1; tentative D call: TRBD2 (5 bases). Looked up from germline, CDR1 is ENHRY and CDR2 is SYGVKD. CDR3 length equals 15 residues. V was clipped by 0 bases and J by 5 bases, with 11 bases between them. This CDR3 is CAISESRPGNNEQFF. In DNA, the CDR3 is TGTGCCATCAGTGAGTCGAGGCCGGGGAACAATGAGCAGTTCTTC.

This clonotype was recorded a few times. The CDR3 DNA reads TGTGCCAGCCGTGCCCCTAGCGGCACAGATACGCAGTATTTT. As protein: CASRAPSGTDTQYF. The V gene is TRBV6-1, the J gene TRBJ2-3, with D maybe TRBD2 (6 bases). V dropped 8 bases and J dropped 1 base, with 13 bases sitting between them. CDR1 and CDR2 from the germline V gene are MNHNS and SASEGT. This CDR3 is 14 amino acids long.